This T cell receptor beta chain was captured by sequencing in a study of T cell responses to AZD1222 COVID-19 vaccine. Notes on the study in general: It should be noted that donors were predominantly white British and more often female, and clonal diversity was possibly underestimated. Close to half of all spike-specific TCRs reportedly target regions of the variants that are unmutated.

Of note for this clone: Its antigen is not known.

The CDR3 is 13 amino acids. V was clipped by 0 bases and J by 5 bases, with 7 bases between them. CDR1 and CDR2 from the germline V gene are SGHNT and YYREEE (reference sequence). Only in-frame clones appear in the TCRdb table, and some are missing; sequencing was by immunoSEQ multiplex PCR. The data hold 150,000 to 160,000 clones, with about nine tenths observed a single time. V usage is TRBV5-4 and J usage is TRBJ2-3; unclear D gene. The TCR sequence derives from an adult who had recovered from COVID-19. The sequences come from peripheral blood, collected after recovery from COVID-19. The CDR3 sequence is CASSLGALDTQYF. The CDR3, as DNA: TGTGCCAGCAGCTTGGGAGCCTTAGATACGCAGTATTTT.